The present T cell receptor beta chain was sequenced within a study of technical replicates of blood from a handful of donors. Assay: immunoSEQ multiplex PCR; the TCRdb copy retains only in-frame clones and omits some. Here the sample spans approximately 45,000 clones, around 96% being singletons. V gave up 2 bases and J gave up 2 bases, with 13 bases separating them. The V gene's germline CDR1 is SQVTM and CDR2 ANQGSEA. The CDR3 loop spans 15 amino acids. Material: T cells isolated from PBMCs. The clonotype was recovered from a human donor in good health. V usage is TRBV29-1 and J usage is TRBJ1-3, with D unclear. The CDR3 sequence is CSVELGSGTGNTIYF. CDR3 DNA sequence: TGCAGCGTTGAATTGGGCAGCGGTACTGGAAACACCATATATTTT.